Shown below are 29 T cell receptor beta chains from a single sample sequenced in a study of sequential checkpoint blockade in melanoma. Profiled with immunoSEQ multiplex PCR; TCRdb holds only in-frame clones, not every one. The sample consists of 25,000 to 35,000 clones, around nine tenths of them appearing once. Stated treatment: randomized to nivolumab then ipilimumab (arm A) or the reverse (arm B). The input for sequencing was CD8+ T cells sorted from blood (inferred from file names), taken from a patient given nivolumab and ipilimumab in sequence. The receptors were gathered from a human donor with melanoma.

The rearrangement uses TRBV28 and TRBJ2-7, with TRBD2 identical over 7 bases. The CDR3 loop spans 14 amino acids. After removal of 7 bases from V and 3 bases from J, the junction contained 9 bases not matched to a gene. Germline V gives CDR1 MDHEN, CDR2 SYDVKM. CDR3 residues: CASTTPGGVYEQYF. CDR3 coding DNA: TGTGCCAGCACTACTCCGGGGGGAGTCTACGAGCAGTACTTC.

V usage is TRBV4-1 and J usage is TRBJ2-7; 9 bases line up with TRBD1. The CDR3 extends over 16 amino acids. The J segment lost 1 base and the V segment lost 4 bases, leaving 8 bases of the junction unmatched. Germline V lookup: CDR1 MGHRA, CDR2 YSYEKL. The CDR3 region has the DNA TGCGCCAGCAGCCCCTCTCCCGGGACAGGGTCCTACGAGCAGTACTTC. Translated: CASSPSPGTGSYEQYF.

The genes are TRBV27 and TRBJ2-7, with 9 bases matching TRBD2. CDR3 size: 14 residues. Unmatched junction bases numbered 11, after V lost 8 bases and J lost 6 bases. From germline, CDR1 is MNHEY and CDR2 SMNVEV (reference sequence). The CDR3 is CASHPSGGTLEQYF. The CDR3 region has the DNA TGTGCCAGCCACCCAAGCGGGGGGACCCTCGAGCAGTACTTC.

This chain uses TRBV5-6 with TRBJ1-2; 7 bases are shared with TRBD1. CDR3 length equals 15 residues. V was clipped by 4 bases and J by 4 bases; unmatched bases: 10. Germline-derived CDR1 and CDR2 are SGHDT and YYEEEE. The CDR3 nucleotides read TGTGCCAGCAGCCCTTCGACAGGGACCGGCTATGGCTACACCTTC. This sequence encodes CASSPSTGTGYGYTF. Based on the CDR3 plus reference TRBV5-6 and TRBJ1-2, the full variable domain is DAGVTQSPTHLIKTRGQQVTLRCSPKSGHDTVSWYQQALGQGPQFIFQYYEEEERQRGNFPDRFSGHQFPNYSSELNVNALLLGDSALYLCASSPSTGTGYGYTFGSGTRLTVV.

The V gene is TRBV28, the J gene TRBJ2-7; TRBD1 matches 8 bases. Germline trimming cut 3 bases from V and 3 bases from J; bases unmatched to any gene: 4. Germline V gives CDR1 MDHEN, CDR2 SYDVKM. This CDR3 has 14 residues. The CDR3 protein is CASSLTGDNYEQYF. In DNA form, the CDR3 reads TGTGCCAGCAGTTTGACAGGGGATAACTACGAGCAGTACTTC.

J is TRBJ1-5 and V is TRBV19, with D perhaps TRBD1 (6 bases). CDR3 length equals 17 residues. V dropped 6 bases and J dropped 3 bases, with 21 bases sitting between them. Germline values: CDR1 LNHDA, CDR2 SQIVND (reference sequence). The CDR3 coding sequence is TGTGCCAGTAGCTGGGAGGGGGGGGCCGTCGACAATCAGCCCCAGCATTTT. Encoded protein: CASSWEGGAVDNQPQHF.

This clone was detected only once. The chain employs TRBV4-3 and TRBJ2-1; perhaps TRBD2 as D (5 bases). The CDR3 spans 15 residues. V was shortened by 0 bases and J by 6 bases, with 12 bases between the two germline ends. The V gene's germline CDR1 is LGHNA and CDR2 YSLEER. CDR3 protein: CASSQDLRVINEQFF. CDR3 DNA: TGCGCCAGCAGCCAAGATCTGAGGGTTATCAATGAGCAGTTCTTC.

V gene TRBV11-2 combines with J gene TRBJ2-7, with D tentatively TRBD2 (5 bases). With 1 base removed from V and 6 bases from J, the gap between germline ends came to 13 bases. The germline V gene encodes CDR1 SGHAT and CDR2 FQNNGV. This CDR3 has 14 amino acids. CDR3 sequence reads: CASSLGAGRGEQYF. CDR3 DNA sequence: TGTGCCAGCAGCTTAGGGGCAGGACGGGGCGAGCAGTACTTC.

V is TRBV6-4 and J is TRBJ2-5, with 8 bases lining up with TRBD1. Trimming at V came to 7 bases and at J to 3 bases, leaving 7 bases not matched to a gene. Germline values: CDR1 MRHNA, CDR2 SNTAGT. CDR3 length: 14 residues. CDR3 residues: CASTQLDREETQYF. The CDR3 nucleotides are TGTGCCAGCACCCAATTGGACAGGGAAGAGACCCAGTACTTC.

V usage is TRBV2 and J usage is TRBJ1-2; tentative D call: TRBD1 (5 bases). In germline, CDR1 is SNHLY, CDR2 FYNNEI. V lost 3 bases and J 4 bases, leaving 15 bases between the germline ends. This CDR3 has 15 residues. The CDR3 DNA follows: TGTGCCAGCAGTGATGTGGGGGGAGGAGGCTATGGCTACACCTTC. Translation: CASSDVGGGGYGYTF.

The chain combines TRBV27 with TRBJ2-7, with a tentative D call TRBD1 (6 bases). CDR1 MNHEY and CDR2 SMNVEV come from the germline V gene (reference sequence). This CDR3 has 13 amino acids. The ends were cut back, 3 bases at V and 3 bases at J, with 9 bases in the middle. The CDR3 DNA follows: TGTGCCAGCAGTTTGACAGGCAACTACGAGCAGTACTTC. Its translation is CASSLTGNYEQYF.

CDR3 sequence (DNA): TGTGCCAGCAGTGACTCAGGGGCCCCCACAGATACGCAGTATTTT. Its protein product is CASSDSGAPTDTQYF. The J gene is TRBJ2-3, the V gene TRBV27; TRBD1 is a possible D gene (6 bases). The ends were cut back, 5 bases at V and 2 bases at J, with 14 bases in the middle. The CDR3 has 15 amino acids. Germline V gives CDR1 MNHEY, CDR2 SMNVEV (reference sequence).

The chain uses TRBV4-1 and TRBJ2-7; 7 bases map to TRBD2. Germline CDR1 is MGHRA and CDR2 is YSYEKL. The CDR3 is 17 amino acids. The junction had 13 bases not matched to a gene; V was cut back by 4 bases and J by 1 base. CDR3 protein: CASSRAGRGGWSYEQYF. DNA for the CDR3: TGCGCCAGCAGCCGGGCAGGGAGGGGTGGATGGTCCTACGAGCAGTACTTC.

This clone was seen a single time. The chain recombines TRBV7-9 with TRBJ1-1; 7 nucleotides agree with TRBD1. Germline CDR1 reads SEHNR; CDR2 reads FQNEAQ (reference sequence). The CDR3 runs 15 residues. V was pared by 5 bases and J by 2 bases, with 8 bases of the junction left unmatched. The CDR3 protein is CASSPPGTDNTEAFF. The CDR3 nucleotides are TGTGCCAGCAGCCCACCCGGGACAGATAACACTGAAGCTTTCTTT. Looking up the rest from reference TRBV7-9 and TRBJ1-1 gives the full variable domain: DTGVSQNPRHKITKRGQNVTFRCDPISEHNRLYWYRQTLGQGPEFLTYFQNEAQLEKSRLLSDRFSAERPKGSFSTLEIQRTEQGDSAMYLCASSPPGTDNTEAFFGQGTRLTVV.

The V gene is TRBV13, the J gene TRBJ1-1, with TRBD1 matching over 9 bases. The CDR3 loop spans 15 amino acids. The ends lost 4 bases at V and 7 bases at J; junction bases unmatched: 10. Germline lookup yields CDR1 PRHDT and CDR2 FYEKMQ (reference sequence). Written as DNA, the CDR3 is TGTGCCAGCAGCTCGACTGACAGGGGGGGGATTGAAGCTTTCTTT. The encoded protein is CASSSTDRGGIEAFF.

The rearrangement links TRBV4-3 to TRBJ2-7; 10 bases map to TRBD2. The germline V gene has CDR1 LGHNA and CDR2 YSLEER. V lost 1 base, J lost 6 bases, and 6 bases stayed unmatched. CDR3 length: 15 residues. CDR3 sequence: CASSQVRLAGCEQYF. The CDR3, as DNA: TGCGCCAGCAGCCAAGTTAGACTAGCGGGTTGCGAGCAGTACTTC.

The chain uses TRBV27 and TRBJ2-3; no clear D. In germline, CDR1 is MNHEY, CDR2 SMNVEV (reference sequence). This CDR3 is built from 15 residues. The V and J ends lost 2 bases and 0 bases respectively, with 9 bases between them. The CDR3 bases are TGTGCCAGCAGTTTAGGCCATACAAGCACAGATACGCAGTATTTT. It is translated as CASSLGHTSTDTQYF.

This clone was picked up one time. CDR3: CASSSGGRSGNTIYF. The CDR3 nucleotides read TGTGCCAGCAGTTCCGGGGGAAGATCTGGAAACACCATATATTTT. The chain links TRBV2 to TRBJ1-3; D possibly corresponds to TRBD1 (5 bases). The CDR3 loop spans 15 amino acids. Deletions cut 5 bases from V and 1 base from J, with 12 bases between. Germline loops: CDR1 SNHLY, CDR2 FYNNEI.

The CDR3 loop is CASSSWPRRSSHEQYF. As DNA, the CDR3 is TGTGCCAGCAGCTCATGGCCAAGGAGGAGTAGTCACGAGCAGTACTTC. This rearrangement joins TRBV7-2 to TRBJ2-7, with a weak D call TRBD2 (5 bases). From germline, CDR1 is SGHTA and CDR2 FQGNSA. The CDR3 is 16 amino acids. V was shortened by 4 bases and J by 5 bases, with 21 bases between the two germline ends.

This sequence joins TRBV6-1 and TRBJ2-7, with D maybe TRBD2 (6 bases). V dropped 1 base and J dropped 1 base, with 8 bases sitting between them. This CDR3 is built from 14 residues. Germline V gene lookup returns CDR1 MNHNS and CDR2 SASEGT. The CDR3 nucleotides read TGTGCCAGCAGTGAAGTTGGGGGGTCCTACGAGCAGTACTTC. It codes for CASSEVGGSYEQYF.

CDR3 sequence (DNA): TGTGCCAGCTCACCTAGTAAGGACAATTTACAAAGTCGGGCCAACGTCCTGACTTTC. This sequence encodes CASSPSKDNLQSRANVLTF. The chain is built from TRBV18 and TRBJ2-6; the D gene is possibly TRBD1 (5 bases). This CDR3 spans 19 amino acids. From germline, CDR1 is KGHSH and CDR2 LQKENI. V was clipped by 3 bases and J by 5 bases, with 23 bases between them. Based on the CDR3 plus reference TRBV18 and TRBJ2-6, the full variable domain is NAGVMQNPRHLVRRRGQEARLRCSPMKGHSHVYWYRQLPEEGLKFMVYLQKENIIDESGMPKERFSAEFPKEGPSILRIQQVVRGDSAAYFCASSPSKDNLQSRANVLTFGAGSRLTVL.

The chain employs TRBV4-1 and TRBJ1-5; D gene unclear. The germline gives CDR1 MGHRA, CDR2 YSYEKL. V was cut by 0 bases and J by 0 bases, with 9 bases left in between. The CDR3 contains 16 residues. The CDR3 is CASSQEREDSNQPQHF. CDR3 nucleotides: TGCGCCAGCAGCCAAGAGAGGGAGGATAGCAATCAGCCCCAGCATTTT.

As for this clone: The same CDR3 can be traced to other DNA sequences in this sample. The V gene is TRBV5-1, the J gene TRBJ2-7; possible D gene TRBD1, 5 bases. V shed 0 bases and J shed 4 bases, with 8 bases lying between them. This CDR3 contains 13 residues. Germline assignment: CDR1 SGHRS and CDR2 YFSETQ. The CDR3 coding sequence is TGCGCCAGCAGCTTGGGAACAGGATACGAGCAGTACTTC. The encoded protein is CASSLGTGYEQYF.

This clone showed up just once. This chain uses TRBV7-6 with TRBJ2-1; TRBD1 is a possible D gene (5 bases). In germline, CDR1 is SGHVS, CDR2 FNYEAQ. Trimming shortened V by 6 bases and J by 5 bases, and 11 bases separated the two germline ends. The CDR3 runs to 13 residues. The DNA of the CDR3 is TGTGCCAGCAGTCGCAGGGAAAACAATGAGCAGTTCTTC. Protein: CASSRRENNEQFF.

The chain links TRBV2 to TRBJ2-7; possible D gene TRBD1, 6 bases. The germline CDR1 and CDR2 sequences are SNHLY and FYNNEI. V was shortened by 10 bases and J by 0 bases, with 19 bases between the two germline ends. This CDR3 has 15 amino acids. The CDR3 coding sequence is TGTGCCACCTCAGGGGATCGAGATGTCTCCTACGAGCAGTACTTC. Its protein product is CATSGDRDVSYEQYF. Drawing the rest from reference TRBV2 and TRBJ2-7, the complete variable domain is EPEVTQTPSHQVTQMGQEVILRCVPISNHLYFYWYRQILGQKVEFLVSFYNNEISEKSEIFDDQFSVERPDGSNFTLKIRSTKLEDSAMYFCATSGDRDVSYEQYFGPGTRLTVT.

The V and J genes are TRBV11-2 and TRBJ2-1, with 10 bases identical to TRBD2. V was pared by 2 bases and J by 15 bases, with 13 bases of the junction left unmatched. The CDR3 has 15 residues. The germline V gene encodes CDR1 SGHAT and CDR2 FQNNGV. The CDR3 region is CASSLIAGGLSVPFF. The CDR3 bases are TGTGCCAGCAGCTTAATAGCGGGAGGCCTCTCAGTTCCGTTCTTC.

This chain uses TRBV27 with TRBJ2-7, with TRBD1 matching 12 bases. CDR3 length: 17 residues. CDR1 and CDR2 from the germline V gene are MNHEY and SMNVEV (reference sequence). V dropped 1 base and J dropped 7; count of bases not matched to a gene: 11. The CDR3 here is CASSLLGPGQGAGEQYF. The CDR3 region has the DNA TGTGCCAGCAGTTTATTAGGTCCGGGACAGGGGGCGGGAGAGCAGTACTTC.

The V call is TRBV11-2, the J call TRBJ2-5; 10 nucleotides match TRBD2. CDR1 and CDR2 (germline): SGHAT, FQNNGV. Trimming cost V 7 bases and J 0 bases; bases outside gene matches: 8. This CDR3 is 16 amino acids long. CDR3 nucleotides: TGTGCCAGCAACCCCAGCGGGGGGGGGTACCAAGAGACCCAGTACTTC. Amino acids: CASNPSGGGYQETQYF.

The J gene is TRBJ2-7, the V gene TRBV7-2; TRBD1 aligns across 8 bases. There are 13 residues in the CDR3. The germline gives CDR1 SGHTA, CDR2 FQGNSA. V lost 5 bases, J lost 6 bases, and 6 bases stayed unmatched. CDR3 sequence (DNA): TGTGCCAGCAGCCCGCCAGGGGGCTCCGAGCAGTACTTC. Translated, it gives CASSPPGGSEQYF. Full variable domain (outside the CDR3, taken from reference TRBV7-2 and TRBJ2-7): GAGVSQSPSNKVTEKGKDVELRCDPISGHTALYWYRQSLGQGLEFLIYFQGNSAPDKSGLPSDRFSAERTGGSVSTLTIQRTQQEDSAVYLCASSPPGGSEQYFGPGTRLTVT.